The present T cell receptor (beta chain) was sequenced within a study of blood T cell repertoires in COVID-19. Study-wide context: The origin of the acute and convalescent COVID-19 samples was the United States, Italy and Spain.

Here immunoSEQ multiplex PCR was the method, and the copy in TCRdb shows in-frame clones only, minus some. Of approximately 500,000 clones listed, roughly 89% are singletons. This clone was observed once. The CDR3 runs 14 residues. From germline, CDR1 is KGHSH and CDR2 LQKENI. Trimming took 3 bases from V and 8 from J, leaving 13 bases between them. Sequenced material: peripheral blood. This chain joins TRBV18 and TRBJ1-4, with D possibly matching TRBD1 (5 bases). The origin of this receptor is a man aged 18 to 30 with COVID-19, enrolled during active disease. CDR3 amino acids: CASSPDSKWEKLFF. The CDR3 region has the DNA TGTGCCAGCTCACCCGACAGTAAATGGGAAAAACTGTTTTTT.